The 14 T cell receptor beta chains below all came from one sample that was sequenced in a study of T cells in Graves' hyperthyroidism and ophthalmopathy. Researchers took RNA transcripts and amplified the TCR beta CDR3 regions from them. With the HTBI primer set, the TCR CDR3 went through a first round of RT-PCR. A single record per CDR3 protein comes from TCRdb applying MiXCR to the multiplex PCR reads. The sample has about 570,000 distinct CDR3 sequences; 12% to 15% are singletons. Specimen: blood. These receptors came from a woman in her forties with Graves' hyperthyroidism.

This chain links TRBV20-1 with TRBJ1-2, with D tentatively TRBD1 (5 bases). Germline V CDR1 and CDR2: DFQATT, SNEGSKA (reference sequence). The CDR3 has 13 residues. V was pared by 6 bases and J by 0 bases, with 11 bases between. The CDR3 DNA reads TGCAGTGCAGGGGACGGGGCTAACTATGGCTACACCTTC. Residues: CSAGDGANYGYTF.

The table lists this clonotype with many counts. The chain has TRBV18 and TRBJ2-5; a possible D gene is TRBD2 (6 bases). CDR3 length: 16 amino acids. Trimming took off 3 bases at V and 5 bases at J, with 19 bases between the two ends. Looked up from germline, CDR1 is KGHSH and CDR2 is LQKENI. CDR3 residues: CASSPLVAVRGETQYF. The CDR3 nucleotides are TGTGCCAGCTCACCGCTGGTAGCGGTCAGAGGGGAGACCCAGTACTTC.

The chain employs TRBV10-3 and TRBJ2-2; 8 nucleotides agree with TRBD1. CDR3 length: 15 amino acids. Trimming removed 4 bases from V and 2 bases from J; junction bases left unmatched: 3. Germline values: CDR1 ENHRY, CDR2 SYGVKD. The CDR3 coding sequence is TGTGCCATCAGTGTCGACAGGGGAAACACCGGGGAGCTGTTTTTT. Its translation: CAISVDRGNTGELFF.

This clonotype was detected ten times or more. This sequence joins TRBV5-1 and TRBJ2-1; possibly TRBD1 or TRBD2 for D (6 bases each). CDR3 length: 15 residues. V lost 3 bases and J 6 bases, leaving 16 bases between the germline ends. Germline CDR1 is SGHRS and CDR2 is YFSETQ. CDR3 loop: CASSSGVEGVNEQFF. DNA of the CDR3: TGCGCCAGCAGCTCGGGGGTAGAGGGGGTCAATGAGCAGTTCTTC.

This clonotype has ten or more counts. J is TRBJ2-7 and V is TRBV7-2, with 7 bases fitting TRBD1. The CDR3 loop spans 15 amino acids. The junction had 6 bases not matched to a gene; V was cut back by 0 bases and J by 4 bases. The germline gives CDR1 SGHTA, CDR2 FQGNSA. CDR3 region: CASSLAGTDPYEQYF. The CDR3 DNA sequence: TGTGCCAGCAGCTTAGCCGGGACAGACCCATACGAGCAGTACTTC.

This clonotype was recorded at least ten times. The chain employs TRBV28 and TRBJ2-5; 11 bases agree with TRBD2. Germline V gene lookup returns CDR1 MDHEN and CDR2 SYDVKM. CDR3 size: 16 residues. V was clipped by 9 bases and J by 5 bases; unmatched bases: 14. The CDR3 loop is CASGASGRNSRETQYF. CDR3 in DNA: TGTGCCAGTGGTGCTAGCGGGAGGAACTCTCGGGAGACCCAGTACTTC.

This clonotype was detected ten times or more. V gene TRBV27 combines with J gene TRBJ2-7; a possible D gene is TRBD1 (6 bases). V lost 6 bases to trimming and J lost 5 bases, with 14 bases between them. CDR3 length: 13 residues. Germline values: CDR1 MNHEY, CDR2 SMNVEV (reference sequence). CDR3 DNA sequence: TGTGCCAGCAGCACAACAGGGTACCACGAGCAGTACTTC. Its translation is CASSTTGYHEQYF.

Many counts were recorded for this clonotype. This chain connects TRBV7-9 to TRBJ2-2; tentative D call: TRBD1 (7 bases). The germline CDR1 and CDR2 sequences are SEHNR and FQNEAQ (reference sequence). V lost 5 bases to trimming and J lost 0 bases, with 13 bases between them. CDR3 size: 16 residues. This chain's CDR3 is CASSRQGGANTGELFF. CDR3 DNA: TGTGCCAGCAGCCGACAGGGCGGGGCGAACACCGGGGAGCTGTTTTTT. Full variable domain (rest looked up from reference TRBV7-9 and TRBJ2-2): DTGVSQNPRHKITKRGQNVTFRCDPISEHNRLYWYRQTLGQGPEFLTYFQNEAQLEKSRLLSDRFSAERPKGSFSTLEIQRTEQGDSAMYLCASSRQGGANTGELFFGEGSRLTVL.

This clonotype was seen many times. The chain carries TRBV2 and TRBJ1-5; 7 bases fit TRBD1. The CDR3 has 15 amino acids. Trimming took 5 bases from V and 1 from J; bases not matched to a gene: 5. The V gene's germline CDR1 is SNHLY and CDR2 FYNNEI. The CDR3 spells CASSFDRASNQPQHF. In nucleotides, the CDR3 is TGTGCCAGCAGTTTTGACAGGGCAAGCAATCAGCCCCAGCATTTT.

This clonotype was detected many times. The genes are TRBV5-1 and TRBJ2-7; perhaps TRBD2 as D (6 bases). Per germline, CDR1 SGHRS and CDR2 YFSETQ. Trimming left V 2 bases short and J 0 bases short, with 9 bases between. This CDR3 is 14 amino acids long. The CDR3 protein is CASSFSGASYEQYF. The CDR3 nucleotides are TGCGCCAGCAGCTTTAGCGGAGCCTCCTACGAGCAGTACTTC.

The V call is TRBV4-1, the J call TRBJ2-5; TRBD2 is a possible D gene (6 bases). The germline V gene has CDR1 MGHRA and CDR2 YSYEKL. The CDR3 length is 16 residues. Trimming cost V 3 bases and J 4 bases, with 18 bases left between them. The CDR3 protein is CASSHPGTAGRETQYF. The DNA of the CDR3 is TGCGCCAGCAGCCACCCAGGGACCGCCGGGAGAGAGACCCAGTACTTC.

This clonotype was counted ten times or more. The V and J genes are TRBV12-3 or TRBV12-4 and TRBJ1-5; D gene unclear. The CDR3 covers 16 residues. The V end was cut by 4 bases, the J end by 4 bases, with 17 bases between. The CDR3 region has the DNA TGTGCCAGCAGTTCTGCCCTGATCGGCTGGAATCAGCCCCAGCATTTT. This sequence encodes CASSSALIGWNQPQHF.

This clonotype was observed at least ten times. The chain joins TRBV20-1 to TRBJ2-7; D possibly corresponds to TRBD2 (5 bases). Germline CDR1 reads DFQATT; CDR2 reads SNEGSKA (reference sequence). The CDR3 loop spans 12 amino acids. Trimming removed 1 base at V and 6 bases at J, with 10 bases between. As DNA, the CDR3 is TGCAGTGCTAGAGGGACTCTGACCGAGCAGTACTTC. This encodes CSARGTLTEQYF.

This clonotype was counted ten times or more. The chain has TRBV6-1 and TRBJ1-1, with D uncertain. V was shortened by 6 bases and J by 1 base, with 9 bases between the two germline ends. The CDR3 loop spans 13 amino acids. The germline gives CDR1 MNHNS, CDR2 SASEGT. The CDR3 sequence: CASRDLRNTEAFF. The CDR3 nucleotides read TGTGCCAGCAGGGATCTTCGGAACACTGAAGCTTTCTTT.